The T cell receptor (beta chain) under discussion was sequenced for a study of cytomegalovirus exposure and HLA in healthy donors. On this clone: The antigen remains unidentified.

Study results and limitations: Productive status was seen about 90% or about 30% of the time for most TCR beta V segments in an earlier analysis. In a later analysis, a genetic analysis reported fewer productive-TCR N-insertions in an Asian-associated ancestry cluster than the cohort average.

The PCR ran on 60 Vbeta and 13 Jbeta primers. Sequencing used immunoSEQ multiplex PCR; TCRdb keeps in-frame clones, though not all of them. Here the sample spans a few hundred thousand clones, over 75% being singletons. The CDR3 runs 14 residues. The V end lost 1 base, the J end lost 1 base, and 7 bases lay between the germline ends. Per germline, CDR1 MNHEY and CDR2 SMNVEV (reference sequence). Sequences were obtained from PBMCs. The origin of this receptor is a woman aged 25 to 39 in good health and CMV-seronegative. The chain links TRBV27 to TRBJ1-1; possible D gene TRBD1, 5 bases. The CDR3 DNA reads as TGTGCCAGCAGTTTATTGGGGGGGAACACTGAAGCTTTCTTT. Amino acids: CASSLLGGNTEAFF.